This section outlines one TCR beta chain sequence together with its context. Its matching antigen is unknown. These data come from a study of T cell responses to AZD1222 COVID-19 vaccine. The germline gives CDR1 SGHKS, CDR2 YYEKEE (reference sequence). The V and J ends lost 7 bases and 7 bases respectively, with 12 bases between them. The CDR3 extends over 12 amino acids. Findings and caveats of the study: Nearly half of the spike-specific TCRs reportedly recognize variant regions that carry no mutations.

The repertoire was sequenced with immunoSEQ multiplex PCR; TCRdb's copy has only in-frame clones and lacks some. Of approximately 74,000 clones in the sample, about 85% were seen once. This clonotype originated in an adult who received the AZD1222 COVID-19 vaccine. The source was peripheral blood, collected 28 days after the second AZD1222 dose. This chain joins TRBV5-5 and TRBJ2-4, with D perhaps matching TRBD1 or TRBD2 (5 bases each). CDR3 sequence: CASAGRANIQYF. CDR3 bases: TGTGCCAGCGCGGGCAGGGCCAACATTCAGTACTTC.